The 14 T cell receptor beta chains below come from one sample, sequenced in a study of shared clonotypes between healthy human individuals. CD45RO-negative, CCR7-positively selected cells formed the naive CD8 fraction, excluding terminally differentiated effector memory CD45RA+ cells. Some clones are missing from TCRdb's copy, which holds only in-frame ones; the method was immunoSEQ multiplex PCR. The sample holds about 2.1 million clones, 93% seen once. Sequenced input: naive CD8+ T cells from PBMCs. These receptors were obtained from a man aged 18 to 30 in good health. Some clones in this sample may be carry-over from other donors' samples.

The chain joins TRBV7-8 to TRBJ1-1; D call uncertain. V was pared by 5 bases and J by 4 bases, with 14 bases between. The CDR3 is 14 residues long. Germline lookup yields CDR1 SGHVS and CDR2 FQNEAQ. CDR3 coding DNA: TGTGCCAGCAGCCTTCGGTTCCTGTCCACTGAAGCTTTCTTT. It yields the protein CASSLRFLSTEAFF.

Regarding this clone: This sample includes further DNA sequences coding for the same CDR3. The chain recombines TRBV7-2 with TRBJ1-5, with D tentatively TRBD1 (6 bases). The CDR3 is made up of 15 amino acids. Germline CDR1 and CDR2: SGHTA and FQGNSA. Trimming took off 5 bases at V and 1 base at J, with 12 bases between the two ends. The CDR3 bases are TGTGCCAGCAGCCTGGGAGGGGGGAGCAATCAGCCCCAGCATTTT. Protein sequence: CASSLGGGSNQPQHF.

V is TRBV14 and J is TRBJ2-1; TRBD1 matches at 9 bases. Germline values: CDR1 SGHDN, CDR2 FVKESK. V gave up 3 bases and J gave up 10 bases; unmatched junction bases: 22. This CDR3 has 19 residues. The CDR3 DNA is TGTGCCAGCAGCCACCCGGGACAGGGTGGCCTAGCGGAATTAGGGGAGCAGTTCTTC. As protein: CASSHPGQGGLAELGEQFF. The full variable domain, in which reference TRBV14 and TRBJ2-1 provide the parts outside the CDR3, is EAGVTQFPSHSVIEKGQTVTLRCDPISGHDNLYWYRRVMGKEIKFLLHFVKESKQDESGMPNNRFLAERTGGTYSTLKVQPAELEDSGVYFCASSHPGQGGLAELGEQFFGPGTRLTVL.

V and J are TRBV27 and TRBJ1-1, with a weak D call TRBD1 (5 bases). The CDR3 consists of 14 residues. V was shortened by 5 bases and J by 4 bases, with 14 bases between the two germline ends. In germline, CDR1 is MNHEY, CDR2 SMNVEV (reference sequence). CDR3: CASSEGALGTEAFF. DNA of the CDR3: TGTGCCAGCAGTGAAGGGGCCTTGGGCACTGAAGCTTTCTTT.

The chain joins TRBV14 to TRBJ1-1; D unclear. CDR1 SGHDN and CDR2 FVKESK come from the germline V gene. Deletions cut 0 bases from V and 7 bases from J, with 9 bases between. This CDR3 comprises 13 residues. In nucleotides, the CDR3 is TGTGCCAGCAGCCAAGAAGTTTCAAGTGAAGCTTTCTTT. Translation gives CASSQEVSSEAFF.

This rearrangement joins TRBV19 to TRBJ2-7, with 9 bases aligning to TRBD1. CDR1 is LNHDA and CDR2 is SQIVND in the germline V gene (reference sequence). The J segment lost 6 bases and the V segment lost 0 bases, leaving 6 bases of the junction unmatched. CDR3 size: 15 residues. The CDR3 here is CASSIEGQGPSEQYF. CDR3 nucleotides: TGTGCCAGTAGTATAGAGGGACAGGGCCCCTCCGAGCAGTACTTC.

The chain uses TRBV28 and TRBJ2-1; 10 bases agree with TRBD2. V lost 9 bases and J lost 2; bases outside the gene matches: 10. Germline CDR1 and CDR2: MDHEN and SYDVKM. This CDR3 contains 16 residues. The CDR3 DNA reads TGTGCCAGTGAGACAAGCGGGAGGGGGACCTACAATGAGCAGTTCTTC. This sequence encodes CASETSGRGTYNEQFF.

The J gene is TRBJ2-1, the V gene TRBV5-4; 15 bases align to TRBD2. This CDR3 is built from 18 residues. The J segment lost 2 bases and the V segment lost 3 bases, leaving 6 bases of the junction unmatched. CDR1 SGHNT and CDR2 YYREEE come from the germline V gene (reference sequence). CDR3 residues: CASSSGLAGGPPYNEQFF. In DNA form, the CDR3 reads TGTGCCAGCAGCTCCGGACTAGCGGGAGGGCCCCCCTACAATGAGCAGTTCTTC.

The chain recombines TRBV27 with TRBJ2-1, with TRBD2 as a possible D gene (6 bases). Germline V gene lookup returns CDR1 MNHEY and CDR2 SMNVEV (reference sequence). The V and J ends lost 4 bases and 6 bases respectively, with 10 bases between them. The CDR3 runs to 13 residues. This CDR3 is CASSWSGGNEQFF. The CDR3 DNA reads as TGTGCCAGCAGTTGGTCCGGGGGCAATGAGCAGTTCTTC.

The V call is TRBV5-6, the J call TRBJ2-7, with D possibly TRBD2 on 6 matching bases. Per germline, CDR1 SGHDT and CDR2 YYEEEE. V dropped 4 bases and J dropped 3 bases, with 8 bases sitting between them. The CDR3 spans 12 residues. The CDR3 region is CASSPGDYEQYF. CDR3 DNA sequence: TGTGCCAGCAGCCCGGGGGACTACGAGCAGTACTTC.

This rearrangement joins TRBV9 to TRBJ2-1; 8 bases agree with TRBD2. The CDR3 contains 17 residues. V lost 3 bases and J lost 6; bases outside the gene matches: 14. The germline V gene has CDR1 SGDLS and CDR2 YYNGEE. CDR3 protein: CASSAYLTSGGGNEQFF. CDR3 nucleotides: TGTGCCAGCAGCGCCTATTTAACTAGCGGAGGGGGCAATGAGCAGTTCTTC.

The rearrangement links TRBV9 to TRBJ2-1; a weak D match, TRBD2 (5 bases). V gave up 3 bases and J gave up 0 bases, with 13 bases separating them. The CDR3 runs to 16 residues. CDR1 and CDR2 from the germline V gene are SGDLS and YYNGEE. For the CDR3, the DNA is TGTGCCAGCAGCGCCCTAACTAGGAGCTCCTACAATGAGCAGTTCTTC. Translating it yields CASSALTRSSYNEQFF.

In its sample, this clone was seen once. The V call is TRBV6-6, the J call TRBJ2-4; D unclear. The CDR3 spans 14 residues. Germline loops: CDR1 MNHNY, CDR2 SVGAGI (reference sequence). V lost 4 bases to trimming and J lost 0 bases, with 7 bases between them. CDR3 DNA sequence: TGTGCCAGCAGTTTTTGGGGAGCCAAAAACATTCAGTACTTC. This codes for CASSFWGAKNIQYF.

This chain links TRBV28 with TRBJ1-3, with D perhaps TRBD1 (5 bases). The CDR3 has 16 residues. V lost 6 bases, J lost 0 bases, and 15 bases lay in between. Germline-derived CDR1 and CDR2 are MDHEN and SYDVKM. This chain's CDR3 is CASRRWGNLSGNTIYF. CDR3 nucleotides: TGTGCCAGCAGACGTTGGGGGAACCTCTCTGGAAACACCATATATTTT. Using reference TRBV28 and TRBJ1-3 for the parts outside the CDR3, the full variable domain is DVKVTQSSRYLVKRTGEKVFLECVQDMDHENMFWYRQDPGLGLRLIYFSYDVKMKEKGDIPEGYSVSREKKERFSLILESASTNQTSMYLCASRRWGNLSGNTIYFGEGSWLTVV.